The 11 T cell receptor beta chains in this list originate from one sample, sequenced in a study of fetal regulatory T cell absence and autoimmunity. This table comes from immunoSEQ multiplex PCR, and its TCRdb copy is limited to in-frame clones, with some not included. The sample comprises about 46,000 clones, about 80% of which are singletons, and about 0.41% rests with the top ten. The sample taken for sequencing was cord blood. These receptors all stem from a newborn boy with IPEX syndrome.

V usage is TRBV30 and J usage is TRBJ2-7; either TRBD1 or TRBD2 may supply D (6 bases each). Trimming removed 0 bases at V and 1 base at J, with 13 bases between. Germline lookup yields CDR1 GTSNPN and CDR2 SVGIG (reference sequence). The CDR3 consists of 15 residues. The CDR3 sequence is CAWSVGGGVSYEQYF. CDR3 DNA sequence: TGTGCCTGGAGTGTAGGAGGGGGAGTATCCTACGAGCAGTACTTC. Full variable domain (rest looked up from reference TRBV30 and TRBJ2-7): SQTIHQWPATLVQPVGSPLSLECTVEGTSNPNLYWYRQAAGRGLQLLFYSVGIGQISSEVPQNLSASRPQDRQFILSSKKLLLSDSGFYLCAWSVGGGVSYEQYFGPGTRLTVT.

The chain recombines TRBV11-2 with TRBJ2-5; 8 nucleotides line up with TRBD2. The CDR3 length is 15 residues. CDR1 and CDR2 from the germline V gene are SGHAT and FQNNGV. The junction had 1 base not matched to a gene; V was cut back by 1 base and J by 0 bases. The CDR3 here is CASSLAGGYQETQYF. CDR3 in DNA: TGTGCCAGCAGCTTAGCGGGAGGGTACCAAGAGACCCAGTACTTC. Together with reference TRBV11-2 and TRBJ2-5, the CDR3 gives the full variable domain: EAGVAQSPRYKIIEKRQSVAFWCNPISGHATLYWYQQILGQGPKLLIQFQNNGVVDDSQLPKDRFSAERLKGVDSTLKIQPAKLEDSAVYLCASSLAGGYQETQYFGPGTRLLVL.

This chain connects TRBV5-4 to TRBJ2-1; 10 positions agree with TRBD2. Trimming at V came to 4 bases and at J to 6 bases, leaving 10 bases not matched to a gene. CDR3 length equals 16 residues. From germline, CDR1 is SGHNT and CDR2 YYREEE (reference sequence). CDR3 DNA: TGTGCCAGCAGCCTACCGGCTAGCGGGAGCCCCAATGAGCAGTTCTTC. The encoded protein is CASSLPASGSPNEQFF.

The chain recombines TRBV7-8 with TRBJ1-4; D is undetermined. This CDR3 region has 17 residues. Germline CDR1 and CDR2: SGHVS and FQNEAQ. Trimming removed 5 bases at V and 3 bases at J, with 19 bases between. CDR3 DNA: TGTGCCAGCAGCGATCATCCCGGGTTTCGGGCTAATGAAAAACTGTTTTTT. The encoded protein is CASSDHPGFRANEKLFF.

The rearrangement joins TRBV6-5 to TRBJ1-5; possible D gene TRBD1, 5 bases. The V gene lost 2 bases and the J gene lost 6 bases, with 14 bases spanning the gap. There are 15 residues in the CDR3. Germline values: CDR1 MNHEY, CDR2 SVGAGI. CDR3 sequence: CASSYPGGEGQPQHF. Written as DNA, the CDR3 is TGTGCCAGCAGTTACCCCGGGGGGGAAGGTCAGCCCCAGCATTTT.

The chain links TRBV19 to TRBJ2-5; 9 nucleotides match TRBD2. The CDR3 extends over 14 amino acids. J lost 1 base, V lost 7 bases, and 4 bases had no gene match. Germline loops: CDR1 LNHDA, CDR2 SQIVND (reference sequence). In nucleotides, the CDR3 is TGTGCCAGTATGGGGACTAGCCTCCAAGAGACCCAGTACTTC. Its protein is CASMGTSLQETQYF.

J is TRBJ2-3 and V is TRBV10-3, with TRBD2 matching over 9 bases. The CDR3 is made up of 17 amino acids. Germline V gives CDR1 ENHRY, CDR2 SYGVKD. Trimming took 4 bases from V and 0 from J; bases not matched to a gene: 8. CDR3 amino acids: CAISVRLAGSSTDTQYF. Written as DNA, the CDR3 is TGTGCCATCAGTGTCCGGCTAGCGGGGTCGAGCACAGATACGCAGTATTTT.

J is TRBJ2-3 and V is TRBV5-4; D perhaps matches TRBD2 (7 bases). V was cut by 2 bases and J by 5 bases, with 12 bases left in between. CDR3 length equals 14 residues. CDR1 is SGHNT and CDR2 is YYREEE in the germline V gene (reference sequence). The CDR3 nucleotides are TGTGCCAGCAGCTTTGGGGGGGCGGTAGATACGCAGTATTTT. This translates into CASSFGGAVDTQYF.

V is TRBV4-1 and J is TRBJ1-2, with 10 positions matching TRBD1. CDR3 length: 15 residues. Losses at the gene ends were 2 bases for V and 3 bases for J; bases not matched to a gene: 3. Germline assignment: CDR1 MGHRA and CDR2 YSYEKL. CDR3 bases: TGCGCCAGCAGCCAACGACAGGGGGCGGACTATGGCTACACCTTC. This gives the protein CASSQRQGADYGYTF.

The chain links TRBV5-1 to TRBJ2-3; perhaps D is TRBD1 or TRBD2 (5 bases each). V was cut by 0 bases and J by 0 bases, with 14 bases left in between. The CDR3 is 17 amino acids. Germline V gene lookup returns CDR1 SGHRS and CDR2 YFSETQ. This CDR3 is CASSLVGRDPSTDTQYF. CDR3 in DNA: TGCGCCAGCAGCTTGGTCGGTAGGGACCCTAGCACAGATACGCAGTATTTT.

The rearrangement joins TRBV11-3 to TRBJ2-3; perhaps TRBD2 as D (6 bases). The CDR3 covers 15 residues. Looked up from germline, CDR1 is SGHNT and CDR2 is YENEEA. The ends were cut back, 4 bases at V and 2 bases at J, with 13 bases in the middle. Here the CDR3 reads CASSSGEFLTDTQYF. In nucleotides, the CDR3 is TGTGCCAGCAGCTCGGGGGAATTCCTCACAGATACGCAGTATTTT.